This T cell receptor beta chain was sequenced during a study of cytomegalovirus exposure and HLA in healthy donors. About the research overall: Of about 400 genotyped donors, more than 75% clustered with self-reported Caucasian donors. Study observations and caveats: In a later analysis, several top co-occurrence clusters appeared linked to parvovirus B19, influenza, CMV and Epstein-Barr virus. Presence/absence analyses treated sequencing depth as roughly uniform across donors.

This CDR3 is built from 14 residues. With 7 bases removed from V and 2 bases from J, the gap between germline ends came to 15 bases. Germline V gene sequence: CDR1 LNHDA, CDR2 SQIVND (reference sequence). The PCR was carried out with 60 Vbeta primers and 13 Jbeta primers. Sequenced by immunoSEQ multiplex PCR; TCRdb stores in-frame clones only, minus some. The data show 200,000 to 250,000 clones, with about 80% seen just once and roughly 0.6% held by the top ten. In its sample, this clone was seen a few times. Its antigen is currently unknown. The gene calls are TRBV19 and TRBJ2-7; a possible D gene is TRBD2 (6 bases). This TCR came from a man younger than 35 in good health and CMV-seronegative. The sample taken for sequencing was PBMCs. CDR3 loop: CASIGRDLPYEQYF. The CDR3 DNA is TGTGCCAGTATCGGAAGGGACTTACCCTACGAGCAGTACTTC.